The 30 T cell receptor beta chains below come from one sample, sequenced in a study of T cell changes during pregnancy in multiple sclerosis. Sequencing was performed with immunoSEQ multiplex PCR; in TCRdb, only in-frame clones are kept and a portion is missing. This sample carries about 36,000 clones, 93% of them seen once, and the ten largest clones take over 0.4%. This specimen consisted of CD4+ T cells from peripheral blood mononuclear cells, obtained in the first trimester of pregnancy. Receptors originate from a female donor with multiple sclerosis, enrolled in a pregnancy study.

V usage is TRBV29-1 and J usage is TRBJ1-1; 7 bases align to TRBD1. Germline CDR1 SQVTM, CDR2 ANQGSEA. Losses at the gene ends were 4 bases for V and 1 base for J; bases not matched to a gene: 3. The CDR3 consists of 13 residues. The CDR3 is CSVVKGANTEAFF. The CDR3 nucleotides read TGCAGCGTTGTAAAGGGGGCGAACACTGAAGCTTTCTTT.

The chain has TRBV5-1 and TRBJ2-2; D is possibly TRBD2 (6 bases). Trimming took off 7 bases at V and 1 base at J, with 11 bases between the two ends. CDR1 SGHRS and CDR2 YFSETQ come from the germline V gene. This CDR3 is 14 amino acids long. As DNA, the CDR3 is TGCGCCAGCCGGCCCGGGAGGAACACCGGGGAGCTGTTTTTT. Translating gives CASRPGRNTGELFF.

The V and J genes are TRBV5-1 and TRBJ2-3; 10 bases are a match to TRBD2. The V segment lost 0 bases and the J segment 5 bases; nucleotides outside the gene matches: 9. The CDR3 consists of 17 residues. Germline V gene data show CDR1 as SGHRS and CDR2 as YFSETQ. The CDR3 nucleotides read TGCGCCAGCAGCTTGGCTGGACTAGCGGATCCGAGAGATACGCAGTATTTT. Its translation: CASSLAGLADPRDTQYF.

As DNA, the CDR3 is TGTGCCAGCAGCCCAAGCACAGATACGCAGTATTTT. Amino acid sequence: CASSPSTDTQYF. The chain carries TRBV16 and TRBJ2-3; D unresolved. Trimming cost V 4 bases and J 0 bases, with 2 bases left between them. The CDR3 totals 12 residues. CDR1 is KGHSY and CDR2 is FQNENV in the germline V gene.

V is TRBV4-1 and J is TRBJ2-1; TRBD2 matches at 8 bases. The CDR3 spans 16 residues. Germline V lookup: CDR1 MGHRA, CDR2 YSYEKL. J lost 9 bases, V lost 0 bases, and 10 bases had no gene match. CDR3 DNA sequence: TGCGCCAGCAGCCAAGAAACGGGGGGGGCCTTCGGTGAGCAGTTCTTC. This sequence encodes CASSQETGGAFGEQFF.

This clone occurred a few times. This sequence joins TRBV13 and TRBJ1-2, with 7 bases fitting TRBD1. CDR1 is PRHDT and CDR2 is FYEKMQ in the germline V gene (reference sequence). Unmatched junction bases numbered 13, after V lost 5 bases and J lost 1 base. There are 17 residues in the CDR3. CDR3 coding DNA: TGTGCCAGCAGCACCCCCCGGACAGGAGAAATTAACTATGGCTACACCTTC. Its protein is CASSTPRTGEINYGYTF. Looking up the rest from reference TRBV13 and TRBJ1-2 gives the full variable domain: AAGVIQSPRHLIKEKRETATLKCYPIPRHDTVYWYQQGPGQDPQFLISFYEKMQSDKGSIPDRFSAQQFSDYHSELNMSSLELGDSALYFCASSTPRTGEINYGYTFGSGTRLTVV.

The chain has TRBV6-6 and TRBJ1-1; D gene uncertain. This CDR3 comprises 14 residues. The ends were cut back, 4 bases at V and 5 bases at J, with 14 bases in the middle. Looked up from germline, CDR1 is MNHNY and CDR2 is SVGAGI (reference sequence). CDR3 in amino acids: CASSFPRTGTEAFF. DNA of the CDR3: TGTGCCAGCAGTTTCCCGCGAACGGGAACTGAAGCTTTCTTT.

This chain joins TRBV28 and TRBJ1-1; D uncertain. V gave up 7 bases and J gave up 7 bases, with 13 bases separating them. CDR3 length equals 12 residues. Per the germline V gene, CDR1 is MDHEN and CDR2 is SYDVKM. CDR3 sequence: CASILTPGEAFF. The CDR3 DNA sequence: TGTGCCAGCATCCTCACCCCAGGTGAAGCTTTCTTT. Supplemented by reference TRBV28 and TRBJ1-1, the full variable domain reads DVKVTQSSRYLVKRTGEKVFLECVQDMDHENMFWYRQDPGLGLRLIYFSYDVKMKEKGDIPEGYSVSREKKERFSLILESASTNQTSMYLCASILTPGEAFFGQGTRLTVV.

The genes are TRBV19 and TRBJ1-1; 9 bases match TRBD1. This CDR3 contains 15 residues. Germline CDR1 is LNHDA and CDR2 is SQIVND (reference sequence). Trimming removed 4 bases from V and 5 bases from J; junction bases left unmatched: 8. The CDR3 DNA follows: TGTGCCAGTAGTACTACCGGGACAGGGAGAACTGAAGCTTTCTTT. It translates to CASSTTGTGRTEAFF.

The chain employs TRBV11-2 and TRBJ2-1; perhaps TRBD1 as D (5 bases). The CDR3 is 16 amino acids. Germline assignment: CDR1 SGHAT and CDR2 FQNNGV. V was shortened by 5 bases and J by 0 bases, with 14 bases between the two germline ends. CDR3 nucleotide sequence: TGTGCCAGCAGCCGACAGTGGAGTGGCTCCTACAATGAGCAGTTCTTC. This gives the protein CASSRQWSGSYNEQFF.

This chain links TRBV30 with TRBJ2-1, with D possibly being TRBD2 (5 bases). The germline V gene encodes CDR1 GTSNPN and CDR2 SVGIG (reference sequence). The CDR3 runs to 12 residues. Trimming took 0 bases from V and 9 from J, leaving 9 bases between them. DNA of the CDR3: TGTGCCTGGAGTGTAACCCGGGGTGAGCAGTTCTTC. This gives the protein CAWSVTRGEQFF.

The count of this clone is one. J is TRBJ1-5 and V is TRBV6-5, with no clear D. Trimming took off 7 bases at V and 3 bases at J, with 13 bases between the two ends. The V gene's germline CDR1 is MNHEY and CDR2 SVGAGI. The CDR3 extends over 14 amino acids. CDR3 amino acids: CASTPSRDNQPQHF. The CDR3 coding sequence is TGTGCCAGCACCCCCTCCCGGGACAATCAGCCCCAGCATTTT.

The chain joins TRBV13 to TRBJ1-3; D gene ambiguous. Germline V CDR1 and CDR2: PRHDT, FYEKMQ (reference sequence). The V and J ends lost 2 bases and 4 bases respectively, with 3 bases between them. The CDR3 loop spans 12 amino acids. DNA of the CDR3: TGTGCCAGCAGCTTACAGGGAAACACCATATATTTT. Translated: CASSLQGNTIYF.

V usage is TRBV19 and J usage is TRBJ2-1; TRBD1 matches at 8 bases. The CDR3 is made up of 16 amino acids. V trimming: 2 bases; J trimming: 2 bases; junction bases outside the gene matches: 5. The germline gives CDR1 LNHDA, CDR2 SQIVND (reference sequence). CDR3 nucleotide sequence: TGTGCCAGTAGTATAAGAGGGACAGGACCCTACAATGAGCAGTTCTTC. Protein product: CASSIRGTGPYNEQFF.

The V gene is TRBV7-8, the J gene TRBJ1-2; TRBD1 is a possible D gene (5 bases). The germline V gene has CDR1 SGHVS and CDR2 FQNEAQ. Trimming shortened V by 1 base and J by 2 bases, and 17 bases separated the two germline ends. This CDR3 region has 17 residues. The CDR3 sequence: CASSLVVVGTKNYGYTF. The DNA for the CDR3 is TGTGCCAGCAGCTTAGTAGTTGTGGGGACTAAAAACTATGGCTACACCTTC.

This clone was detected once. The CDR3 sequence is CAISASTGQNTEAFF. CDR3 sequence (DNA): TGTGCCATCAGTGCCTCGACAGGGCAGAACACTGAAGCTTTCTTT. This chain joins TRBV10-3 and TRBJ1-1; 7 nucleotides match TRBD1. CDR3 length equals 15 residues. Germline CDR1 ENHRY, CDR2 SYGVKD. The J segment lost 1 base and the V segment lost 4 bases, leaving 6 bases of the junction unmatched.

V is TRBV5-1 and J is TRBJ2-5; 11 bases align to TRBD2. With V trimmed by 0 bases and J by 3 bases, 4 bases remained unmatched. The CDR3 has 16 residues. In germline, CDR1 is SGHRS, CDR2 YFSETQ. The DNA of the CDR3 is TGCGCCAGCAGCTTGGCTCCGGGACTAGCGGAAGAGACCCAGTACTTC. Translation: CASSLAPGLAEETQYF.

The chain carries TRBV5-5 and TRBJ1-3, with TRBD1 matching over 8 bases. This CDR3 region has 17 residues. V lost 0 bases to trimming and J lost 2 bases; unmatched junction nucleotides: 7. Germline CDR1 reads SGHKS; CDR2 reads YYEKEE (reference sequence). CDR3 in DNA: TGTGCCAGCAGCTTGGTCTCCTGGACAGGGACTGGAAACACCATATATTTT. Amino acids: CASSLVSWTGTGNTIYF.

This rearrangement joins TRBV7-9 to TRBJ2-5, with 11 bases identical to TRBD2. V lost 5 bases to trimming and J lost 1 base; unmatched junction nucleotides: 6. The CDR3 extends over 16 amino acids. Germline V gene data show CDR1 as SEHNR and CDR2 as FQNEAQ (reference sequence). The CDR3 nucleotides are TGTGCCAGCAGCCAAAGACTAGCGGGGTTCCAAGAGACCCAGTACTTC. Translated, it gives CASSQRLAGFQETQYF.

This clone was seen only once. The rearrangement links TRBV4-3 to TRBJ1-4, with D possibly being TRBD1 (5 bases). V dropped 1 base and J dropped 7 bases, with 13 bases sitting between them. Germline V CDR1 and CDR2: LGHNA, YSLEER. The CDR3 runs 15 residues. The CDR3 loop reads CASSQAGGFAEKLFF. Written as DNA, the CDR3 is TGCGCCAGCAGCCAAGCCGGGGGATTTGCTGAAAAACTGTTTTTT.

This rearrangement joins TRBV9 to TRBJ1-2; D gene ambiguous. Per the germline V gene, CDR1 is SGDLS and CDR2 is YYNGEE. The CDR3 consists of 16 residues. Trimming left V 0 bases short and J 0 bases short, with 12 bases between. CDR3 sequence (DNA): TGTGCCAGCAGCGTAGACAGTAGTTCTACTAACTATGGCTACACCTTC. Translating gives CASSVDSSSTNYGYTF.

The chain links TRBV30 to TRBJ1-4; weak D call: TRBD1 (6 bases). CDR3 length: 15 amino acids. The germline V gene has CDR1 GTSNPN and CDR2 SVGIG (reference sequence). Trimming shortened V by 1 base and J by 1 base, and 10 bases separated the two germline ends. CDR3 in amino acids: CAWSGKGVTNEKLFF. The CDR3 region has the DNA TGTGCCTGGAGTGGGAAGGGGGTAACTAATGAAAAACTGTTTTTT.

The chain recombines TRBV5-1 with TRBJ2-7; the D is unclear. The CDR3 consists of 13 residues. Germline-derived CDR1 and CDR2 are SGHRS and YFSETQ. V shed 0 bases and J shed 3 bases, with 7 bases lying between them. CDR3 in amino acids: CASSLEFSYEQYF. The CDR3 nucleotides are TGCGCCAGCAGCTTGGAGTTTAGCTACGAGCAGTACTTC.

The CDR3 DNA reads as TGTGCCAGTAGTATACGGGAGCGGACCTACAATGAGCAGTTCTTC. Its protein product is CASSIRERTYNEQFF. The chain is built from TRBV19 and TRBJ2-1; maybe TRBD2 (6 bases). Per the germline V gene, CDR1 is LNHDA and CDR2 is SQIVND (reference sequence). The CDR3 covers 15 residues. V was shortened by 2 bases and J by 2 bases, with 10 bases between the two germline ends.

The rearrangement links TRBV7-3 to TRBJ1-1; D is unresolved. Germline assignment: CDR1 SGHTA and CDR2 FQGTGA. This CDR3 has 13 amino acids. The germline V and J ends were trimmed by 5 bases and 1 base, with 8 bases remaining between them. The CDR3 loop is CASSQRWNTEAFF. CDR3 DNA: TGTGCCAGCAGCCAACGGTGGAACACTGAAGCTTTCTTT.

This chain links TRBV5-4 with TRBJ2-5; tentatively, D is TRBD1 (6 bases). The length of the CDR3 is 14 residues. Between the trimmed V and J ends, which lost 3 bases and 3 bases, there was a span of 12 bases. Per germline, CDR1 SGHNT and CDR2 YYREEE (reference sequence). The CDR3 is CASSSQGREETQYF. The DNA for the CDR3 is TGTGCCAGCAGCTCACAGGGAAGGGAAGAGACCCAGTACTTC.

The count of this clone is one. This rearrangement joins TRBV15 to TRBJ1-2, with D possibly matching TRBD1 (5 bases). V lost 4 bases and J lost 2, with 14 bases in between. The CDR3 runs to 15 residues. Germline V lookup: CDR1 LNHNV, CDR2 YYDKDF (reference sequence). DNA for the CDR3: TGTGCCACCAGCAAACGCCGGGACTCAAACTATGGCTACACCTTC. Translating it yields CATSKRRDSNYGYTF.

The genes are TRBV6-5 and TRBJ1-2, with D tentatively TRBD1 (6 bases). Germline CDR1 is MNHEY and CDR2 is SVGAGI. CDR3 length: 12 residues. Trimming removed 6 bases at V and 8 bases at J, with 13 bases between. CDR3 protein: CASRDSLGGYTF. In DNA form, the CDR3 reads TGTGCCAGCAGGGACAGCCTGGGGGGCTACACCTTC.

The chain combines TRBV6-1 with TRBJ1-1; D is unclear. From germline, CDR1 is MNHNS and CDR2 SASEGT. Trimming took off 2 bases at V and 1 base at J, with 14 bases between the two ends. The CDR3 length is 16 residues. The CDR3 nucleotides read TGTGCCAGCAGTGAAATCACCCGGGCGGGGAACACTGAAGCTTTCTTT. Translation: CASSEITRAGNTEAFF.

The rearrangement uses TRBV7-2 and TRBJ1-5, with D uncertain. Germline loops: CDR1 SGHTA, CDR2 FQGNSA. CDR3 length equals 15 residues. Trimming shortened V by 3 bases and J by 2 bases, and 11 bases separated the two germline ends. CDR3 amino acids: CASSFDSSGNQPQHF. Written as DNA, the CDR3 is TGTGCCAGCAGCTTCGATAGCTCAGGCAATCAGCCCCAGCATTTT.